These 22 T cell receptor beta chains came from one sample sequenced in a study of blood T cell repertoires in COVID-19. The assay was immunoSEQ multiplex PCR, and TCRdb's table has in-frame clones only and misses some. The data contain 300,000 to 450,000 clones, more than 75% of them singletons. The sequencing input was peripheral blood. Receptor source: a human donor with acute or convalescent COVID-19. The donor label of this sample is uncertain.

The chain uses TRBV9 and TRBJ2-3, with D possibly TRBD2 on 6 matching bases. The CDR3 has 16 amino acids. V was pared by 4 bases and J by 1 base, with 16 bases between. Per the germline V gene, CDR1 is SGDLS and CDR2 is YYNGEE. The CDR3 spells CASSSRMGGGTDTQYF. The CDR3, as DNA: TGTGCCAGCAGCTCAAGGATGGGGGGTGGCACAGATACGCAGTATTTT.

The chain joins TRBV12-3 or TRBV12-4 to TRBJ2-7, with TRBD1 matching 7 bases. The CDR3 covers 13 residues. The V gene end was trimmed by 3 bases and the J gene end by 6 bases; junction bases not matched to a gene: 5. DNA of the CDR3: TGTGCCAGCAGTTTGACAGGGTTGAGCGAGCAGTACTTC. Translating it yields CASSLTGLSEQYF.

J is TRBJ1-1 and V is TRBV7-7; tentative D call: TRBD1 (5 bases). V was pared by 4 bases and J by 0 bases, with 21 bases between. Germline V gene sequence: CDR1 SSHAT, CDR2 FNYEAQ (reference sequence). The CDR3 totals 18 residues. DNA for the CDR3: TGTGCCAGCAGCTCTCCGCCAGGACCAGGACACCTGAACACTGAAGCTTTCTTT. Protein sequence: CASSSPPGPGHLNTEAFF.

J is TRBJ2-1 and V is TRBV9, with D hard to call. The ends were cut back, 0 bases at V and 7 bases at J, with 11 bases in the middle. CDR1 SGDLS and CDR2 YYNGEE come from the germline V gene. The CDR3 extends over 14 amino acids. This CDR3 is CASSVATFPNEQFF. CDR3 DNA sequence: TGTGCCAGCAGCGTAGCAACTTTTCCTAATGAGCAGTTCTTC.

V is TRBV18 and J is TRBJ1-5, with no clear D. Deletions cut 2 bases from V and 5 bases from J, with 7 bases between. This CDR3 has 13 residues. Germline loops: CDR1 KGHSH, CDR2 LQKENI. CDR3 loop: CASSPSRDQPQHF. CDR3 bases: TGTGCCAGCTCACCAAGTCGCGATCAGCCCCAGCATTTT.

The chain combines TRBV11-2 with TRBJ1-1; no clear D. Germline CDR1 is SGHAT and CDR2 is FQNNGV. V lost 1 base, J lost 4 bases, and 13 bases lay in between. This CDR3 has 15 amino acids. This CDR3 reads CASSLGGGLGTEAFF. CDR3 bases: TGTGCCAGCAGCTTAGGTGGAGGTCTGGGCACTGAAGCTTTCTTT.

The V and J genes are TRBV3-1 (or the pseudogene TRBV3-2) and TRBJ2-3; 8 nucleotides line up with TRBD2. CDR1 is LGHDT and CDR2 is YNNKEL in the germline V gene (reference sequence). The CDR3 has 17 residues. V lost 3 bases to trimming and J lost 4 bases; unmatched junction nucleotides: 12. CDR3 nucleotide sequence: TGTGCCAGCAGCCAGTCCTGGGCGGGAGGCATTTCAGATACGCAGTATTTT. The encoded protein is CASSQSWAGGISDTQYF.

The V and J genes are TRBV18 and TRBJ2-3; 12 positions match TRBD2. Per the germline V gene, CDR1 is KGHSH and CDR2 is LQKENI. This CDR3 spans 16 amino acids. Unmatched junction bases numbered 7, after V lost 6 bases and J lost 3 bases. CDR3 loop: CASSIQTSGGTDTQYF. CDR3 DNA: TGTGCCAGCTCTATACAGACTAGCGGGGGAACAGATACGCAGTATTTT.

In its sample, this clone was seen once. This chain joins TRBV3-1 (or the pseudogene TRBV3-2) and TRBJ2-2; TRBD2 aligns across 11 bases. V trimming: 4 bases; J trimming: 4 bases; junction bases outside the gene matches: 14. Germline V gene data show CDR1 as LGHDT and CDR2 as YNNKEL (reference sequence). This CDR3 comprises 19 residues. The CDR3: CASSPTRPTSGSPTGELFF. The CDR3 region has the DNA TGTGCCAGCAGCCCTACCAGGCCAACTAGCGGGAGCCCCACCGGGGAGCTGTTTTTT.

CDR3 sequence reads: CASSAAKRWSDPYGYTF. The CDR3 coding sequence is TGTGCCAGCAGCGCTGCGAAACGTTGGTCTGATCCTTATGGCTACACCTTC. The rearrangement uses TRBV13 and TRBJ1-2, with D uncertain. Looked up from germline, CDR1 is PRHDT and CDR2 is FYEKMQ (reference sequence). The CDR3 extends over 17 amino acids. Trimming left V 5 bases short and J 5 bases short, with 24 bases between.

This clone was counted a single time. The chain combines TRBV11-2 with TRBJ2-5; TRBD2 agrees at 10 bases. V trimming: 5 bases; J trimming: 7 bases; junction bases outside the gene matches: 13. Germline V gene data show CDR1 as SGHAT and CDR2 as FQNNGV. CDR3 length equals 16 residues. Written as DNA, the CDR3 is TGTGCCAGCAGCCCAGGACTAGCGGCGACCCAGGGGACCCAGTACTTC. Protein sequence: CASSPGLAATQGTQYF.

This clone was counted a few times. The chain combines TRBV3-1 (or the pseudogene TRBV3-2) with TRBJ1-1; 8 bases fit TRBD1. With 1 base clipped from V and 1 base from J, the junction kept 2 bases outside the gene matches. The CDR3 loop spans 15 amino acids. In germline, CDR1 is LGHDT, CDR2 YNNKEL (reference sequence). The CDR3 is CASSQAGTGNTEAFF. The CDR3 region has the DNA TGTGCCAGCAGCCAAGCCGGGACAGGGAACACTGAAGCTTTCTTT.

The J gene is TRBJ1-2, the V gene TRBV6-5; 9 positions agree with TRBD1. Germline V lookup: CDR1 MNHEY, CDR2 SVGAGI. The CDR3 is 14 amino acids. The V segment lost 6 bases and the J segment 6 bases; nucleotides outside the gene matches: 8. The CDR3 loop is CASRRTGVPHGYTF. The CDR3 nucleotides are TGTGCCAGCAGGCGGACAGGGGTTCCCCATGGCTACACCTTC.

As to this clone: In the same sample, other DNA sequences code for this CDR3. V gene TRBV2 combines with J gene TRBJ1-4, with a tentative D call TRBD1 (6 bases). The CDR3 consists of 15 residues. Germline V CDR1 and CDR2: SNHLY, FYNNEI. Trimming took 1 base from V and 3 from J, leaving 9 bases between them. CDR3 DNA sequence: TGTGCCAGCAGTGAAGAACAGGGATCTAATGAAAAACTGTTTTTT. It translates to CASSEEQGSNEKLFF. Filled out from reference TRBV2 and TRBJ1-4, the complete variable domain reads EPEVTQTPSHQVTQMGQEVILRCVPISNHLYFYWYRQILGQKVEFLVSFYNNEISEKSEIFDDQFSVERPDGSNFTLKIRSTKLEDSAMYFCASSEEQGSNEKLFFGSGTQLSVL.

The chain carries TRBV28 and TRBJ2-3; maybe TRBD2 (6 bases). This CDR3 region has 13 residues. CDR1 is MDHEN and CDR2 is SYDVKM in the germline V gene. Trimming left V 7 bases short and J 3 bases short, with 11 bases between. CDR3 nucleotides: TGTGCCAGCATCTCCGGGGGAACAGATACGCAGTATTTT. This codes for CASISGGTDTQYF.

This chain links TRBV6-6 with TRBJ1-2; 10 bases are a match to TRBD1. The germline V gene encodes CDR1 MNHNY and CDR2 SVGAGI (reference sequence). The CDR3 is 14 amino acids. J was trimmed by 6 bases and V by 7 bases; bases with no gene match: 8. The CDR3 reads CASTDGTGVDGYTF. As DNA, the CDR3 is TGTGCCAGCACCGACGGGACAGGGGTTGATGGCTACACCTTC.

This clone was found once. The chain links TRBV2 to TRBJ2-1; 10 nucleotides agree with TRBD2. The trim removed 4 bases at V and 8 bases at J, leaving 17 bases unmatched. The CDR3 is 18 amino acids. Germline V lookup: CDR1 SNHLY, CDR2 FYNNEI. CDR3 nucleotide sequence: TGTGCCAGCAGTGCGAACGTACCGGGACTAGCGCTGGGGGATGAGCAGTTCTTC. This sequence encodes CASSANVPGLALGDEQFF.

This chain joins TRBV30 and TRBJ2-2; D ambiguous. V was clipped by 1 base and J by 1 base, with 4 bases between them. CDR1 is GTSNPN, CDR2 SVGIG, per germline (reference sequence). The CDR3 sequence is 13 residues long. The CDR3 DNA reads TGTGCCTGGAGTGGAGTGAACACCGGGGAGCTGTTTTTT. Encoded protein: CAWSGVNTGELFF. Full variable domain (outside the CDR3, taken from reference TRBV30 and TRBJ2-2): SQTIHQWPATLVQPVGSPLSLECTVEGTSNPNLYWYRQAAGRGLQLLFYSVGIGQISSEVPQNLSASRPQDRQFILSSKKLLLSDSGFYLCAWSGVNTGELFFGEGSRLTVL.

The chain joins TRBV19 to TRBJ2-3; tentatively, D is TRBD2 (5 bases). Germline V gene sequence: CDR1 LNHDA, CDR2 SQIVND (reference sequence). Trimming left V 4 bases short and J 1 base short, with 9 bases between. The CDR3 extends over 14 amino acids. CDR3: CASSTERRTDTQYF. CDR3 nucleotide sequence: TGTGCCAGTAGTACGGAGCGGCGCACAGATACGCAGTATTTT.

This clone was recorded a few times. The gene calls are TRBV6-6 and TRBJ2-2; a possible D gene is TRBD1 (5 bases). The CDR3 is made up of 13 amino acids. CDR1 is MNHNY, CDR2 SVGAGI, per germline (reference sequence). Trimming removed 8 bases from V and 3 bases from J, with 10 bases in between. The CDR3 nucleotides are TGTGCCAGCGAAGGGGTGGACACCGGGGAGCTGTTTTTT. Translation: CASEGVDTGELFF.

The chain carries TRBV7-8 and TRBJ1-4, with 7 nucleotides matching TRBD1. CDR1 is SGHVS, CDR2 FQNEAQ, per germline. The CDR3 covers 14 residues. The V gene end was trimmed by 3 bases and the J gene end by 3 bases; junction bases not matched to a gene: 1. For the CDR3, the DNA is TGTGCCAGCAGCTTTCAGGGGGCTAATGAAAAACTGTTTTTT. Translated, it gives CASSFQGANEKLFF.

This rearrangement joins TRBV18 to TRBJ2-5; 9 bases match TRBD1. V dropped 1 base and J dropped 4; count of bases not matched to a gene: 4. Looked up from germline, CDR1 is KGHSH and CDR2 is LQKENI. This CDR3 has 15 amino acids. The CDR3 DNA is TGTGCCAGCTCACCACGGACAGGGGACTCAGAGACCCAGTACTTC. This codes for CASSPRTGDSETQYF.